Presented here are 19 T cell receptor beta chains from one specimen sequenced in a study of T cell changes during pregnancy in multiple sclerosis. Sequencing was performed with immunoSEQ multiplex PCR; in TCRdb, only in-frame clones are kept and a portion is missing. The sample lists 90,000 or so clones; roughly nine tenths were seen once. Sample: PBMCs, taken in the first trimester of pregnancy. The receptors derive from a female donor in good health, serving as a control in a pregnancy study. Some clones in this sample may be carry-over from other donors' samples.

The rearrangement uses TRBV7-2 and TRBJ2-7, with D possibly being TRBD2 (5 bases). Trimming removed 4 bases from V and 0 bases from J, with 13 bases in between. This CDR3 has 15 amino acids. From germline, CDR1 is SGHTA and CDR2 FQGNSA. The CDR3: CASSSFTRISYEQYF. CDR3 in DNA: TGTGCCAGCAGCTCCTTTACTAGAATCTCCTACGAGCAGTACTTC. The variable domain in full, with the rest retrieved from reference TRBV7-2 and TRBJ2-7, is GAGVSQSPSNKVTEKGKDVELRCDPISGHTALYWYRQSLGQGLEFLIYFQGNSAPDKSGLPSDRFSAERTGGSVSTLTIQRTQQEDSAVYLCASSSFTRISYEQYFGPGTRLTVT.

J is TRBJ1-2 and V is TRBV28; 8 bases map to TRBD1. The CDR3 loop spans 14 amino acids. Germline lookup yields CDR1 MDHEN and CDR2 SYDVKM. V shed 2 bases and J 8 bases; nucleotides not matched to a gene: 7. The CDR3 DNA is TGTGCCAGCAGTTTAACGACAGGGGCAGGAGGCTACACCTTC. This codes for CASSLTTGAGGYTF.

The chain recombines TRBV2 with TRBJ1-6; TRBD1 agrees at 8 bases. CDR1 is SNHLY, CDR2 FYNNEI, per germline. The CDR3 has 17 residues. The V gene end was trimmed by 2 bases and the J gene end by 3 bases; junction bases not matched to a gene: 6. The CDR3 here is CASSEPGTGFYNSPLHF. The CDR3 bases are TGTGCCAGCAGTGAACCCGGGACAGGTTTCTATAATTCACCCCTCCACTTT.

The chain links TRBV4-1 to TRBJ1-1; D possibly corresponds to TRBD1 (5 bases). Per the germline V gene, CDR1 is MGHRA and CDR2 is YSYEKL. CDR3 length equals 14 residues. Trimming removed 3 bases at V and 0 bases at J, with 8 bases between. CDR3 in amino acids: CASSHGTMNTEAFF. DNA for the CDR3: TGCGCCAGCAGCCACGGGACTATGAACACTGAAGCTTTCTTT.

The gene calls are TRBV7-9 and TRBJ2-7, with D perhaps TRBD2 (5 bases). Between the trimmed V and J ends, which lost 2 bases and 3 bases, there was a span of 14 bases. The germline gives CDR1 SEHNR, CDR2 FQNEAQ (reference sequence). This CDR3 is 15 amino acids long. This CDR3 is CASSLWGIGDYEQYF. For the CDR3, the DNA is TGTGCCAGCAGCTTATGGGGTATCGGGGACTACGAGCAGTACTTC.

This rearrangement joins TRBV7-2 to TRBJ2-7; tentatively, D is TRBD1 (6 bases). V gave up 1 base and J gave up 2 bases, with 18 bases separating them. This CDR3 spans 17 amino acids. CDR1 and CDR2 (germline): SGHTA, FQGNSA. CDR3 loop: CASSLDGSGAFAYEQYF. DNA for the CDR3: TGTGCCAGCAGCTTAGACGGGTCAGGGGCCTTCGCCTACGAGCAGTACTTC.

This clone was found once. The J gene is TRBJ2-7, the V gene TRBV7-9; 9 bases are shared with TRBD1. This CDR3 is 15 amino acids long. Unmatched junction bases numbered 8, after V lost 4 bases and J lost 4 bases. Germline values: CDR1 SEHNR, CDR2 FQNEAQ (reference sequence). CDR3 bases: TGTGCCAGCAGCTCGGGACAGGGTCCCAATTACGAGCAGTACTTC. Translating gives CASSSGQGPNYEQYF.

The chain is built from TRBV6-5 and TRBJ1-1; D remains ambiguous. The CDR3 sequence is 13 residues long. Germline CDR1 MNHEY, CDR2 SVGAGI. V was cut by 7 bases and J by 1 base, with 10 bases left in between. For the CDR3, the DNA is TGTGCCAGCACTCGGGAGGGGAACACTGAAGCTTTCTTT. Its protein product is CASTREGNTEAFF.

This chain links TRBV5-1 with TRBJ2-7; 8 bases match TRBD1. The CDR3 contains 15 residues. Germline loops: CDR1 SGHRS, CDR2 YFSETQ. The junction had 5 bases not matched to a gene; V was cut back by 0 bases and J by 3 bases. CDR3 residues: CASSLEVGTGYEQYF. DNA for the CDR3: TGCGCCAGCAGCTTGGAGGTGGGGACAGGCTACGAGCAGTACTTC. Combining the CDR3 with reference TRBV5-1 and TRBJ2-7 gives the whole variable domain KAGVTQTPRYLIKTRGQQVTLSCSPISGHRSVSWYQQTPGQGLQFLFEYFSETQRNKGNFPGRFSGRQFSNSRSEMNVSTLELGDSALYLCASSLEVGTGYEQYFGPGTRLTVT.

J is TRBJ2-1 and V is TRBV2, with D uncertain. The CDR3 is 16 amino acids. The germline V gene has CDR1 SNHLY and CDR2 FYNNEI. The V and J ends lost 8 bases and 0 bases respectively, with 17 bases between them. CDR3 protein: CASAREPHRSYNEQFF. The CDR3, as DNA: TGTGCCAGCGCGCGTGAGCCGCACCGCTCCTACAATGAGCAGTTCTTC.

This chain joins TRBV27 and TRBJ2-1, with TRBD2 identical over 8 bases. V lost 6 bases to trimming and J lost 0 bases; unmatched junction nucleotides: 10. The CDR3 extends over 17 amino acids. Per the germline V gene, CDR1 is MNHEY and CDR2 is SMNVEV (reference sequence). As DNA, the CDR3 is TGTGCCAGCAGCCCCTTTAGCGGGGTCAGCTCCTACAATGAGCAGTTCTTC. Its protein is CASSPFSGVSSYNEQFF.

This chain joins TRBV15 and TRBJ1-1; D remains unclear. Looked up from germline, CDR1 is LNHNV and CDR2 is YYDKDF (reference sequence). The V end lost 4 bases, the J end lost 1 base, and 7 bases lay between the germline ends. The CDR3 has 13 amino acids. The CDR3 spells CATSMRENTEAFF. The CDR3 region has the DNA TGTGCCACCAGCATGAGAGAGAACACTGAAGCTTTCTTT.

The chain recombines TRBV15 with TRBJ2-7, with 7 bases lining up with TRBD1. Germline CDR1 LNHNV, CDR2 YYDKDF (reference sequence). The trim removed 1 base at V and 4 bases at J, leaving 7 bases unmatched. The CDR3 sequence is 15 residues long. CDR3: CATSRGQGLRYEQYF. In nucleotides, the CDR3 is TGTGCCACCAGCAGAGGACAGGGTTTAAGATACGAGCAGTACTTC.

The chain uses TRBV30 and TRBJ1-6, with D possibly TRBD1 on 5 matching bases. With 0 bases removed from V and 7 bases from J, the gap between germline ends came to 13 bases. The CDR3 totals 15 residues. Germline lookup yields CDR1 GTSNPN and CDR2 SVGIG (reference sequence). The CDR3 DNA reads TGTGCCTGGAGTGTACTGGACATTAGGAATTCACCCCTCCACTTT. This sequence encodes CAWSVLDIRNSPLHF.

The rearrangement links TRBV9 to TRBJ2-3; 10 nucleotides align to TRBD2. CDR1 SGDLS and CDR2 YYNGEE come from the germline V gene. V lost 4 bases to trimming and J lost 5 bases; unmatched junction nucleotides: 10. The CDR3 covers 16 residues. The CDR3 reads CASSSSLAGVEDTQYF. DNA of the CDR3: TGTGCCAGCAGCTCCTCCCTAGCGGGAGTGGAAGATACGCAGTATTTT.

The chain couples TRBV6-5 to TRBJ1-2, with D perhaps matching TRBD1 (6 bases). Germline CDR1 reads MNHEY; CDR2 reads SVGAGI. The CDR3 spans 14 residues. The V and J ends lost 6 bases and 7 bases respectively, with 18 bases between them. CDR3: CASRPSGGEGGYTF. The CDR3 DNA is TGTGCCAGCAGACCCTCGGGGGGCGAGGGTGGCTACACCTTC.

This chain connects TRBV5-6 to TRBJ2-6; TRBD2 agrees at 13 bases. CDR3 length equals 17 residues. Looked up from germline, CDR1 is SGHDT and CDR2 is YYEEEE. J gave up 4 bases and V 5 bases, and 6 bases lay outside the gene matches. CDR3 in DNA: TGTGCCAGCAGTGCACTAGCGGGGGGGACAGGGGCCAACGTCCTGACTTTC. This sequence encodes CASSALAGGTGANVLTF.

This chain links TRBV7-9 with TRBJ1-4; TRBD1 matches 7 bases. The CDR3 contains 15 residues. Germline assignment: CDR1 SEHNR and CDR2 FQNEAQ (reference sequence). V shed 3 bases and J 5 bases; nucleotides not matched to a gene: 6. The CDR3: CASSLNRGPNEKLFF. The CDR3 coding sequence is TGTGCCAGCAGCTTGAATAGGGGGCCCAATGAAAAACTGTTTTTT.

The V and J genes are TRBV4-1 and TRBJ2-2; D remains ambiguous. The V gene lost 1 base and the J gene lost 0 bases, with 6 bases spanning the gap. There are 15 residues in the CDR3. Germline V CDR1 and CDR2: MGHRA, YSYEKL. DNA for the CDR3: TGCGCCAGCAGCCAAGTTACACCGAACACCGGGGAGCTGTTTTTT. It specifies CASSQVTPNTGELFF.